These 3 T cell receptor beta chains were all obtained from the same sample, sequenced in a study of blood T cell repertoires in COVID-19. Assay: immunoSEQ multiplex PCR; the TCRdb copy retains only in-frame clones and omits some. The table has a few hundred thousand clones, over 75% seen once. The sample taken for sequencing was PBMCs or T cells enriched from blood (not recorded which). These receptors all come from a man in his forties who had recovered from COVID-19.

The J gene is TRBJ1-2, the V gene TRBV11-2; D not resolved. V lost 0 bases, J lost 8 bases, and 7 bases lay in between. The CDR3 contains 12 residues. Germline CDR1 and CDR2: SGHAT and FQNNGV. The DNA for the CDR3 is TGTGCCAGCAGCTTAGAGGTTGGCGGCTACACCTTC. This encodes CASSLEVGGYTF.

This clone was seen a handful of times. V and J are TRBV15 and TRBJ2-1; possible D gene TRBD1, 6 bases. The CDR3 totals 15 residues. CDR1 and CDR2 from the germline V gene are LNHNV and YYDKDF (reference sequence). V shed 5 bases and J shed 5 bases, with 16 bases lying between them. The CDR3 is CATSAPGEFHNEQFF. As DNA, the CDR3 is TGTGCCACCAGCGCCCCAGGGGAGTTTCACAATGAGCAGTTCTTC.

The chain carries TRBV10-2 and TRBJ2-3; 11 positions agree with TRBD2. The CDR3 is 15 amino acids. With 6 bases clipped from V and 2 bases from J, the junction kept 4 bases outside the gene matches. Per the germline V gene, CDR1 is WSHSY and CDR2 is SAAADI. DNA of the CDR3: TGCGCCAGCAGAGGGGGACTAGCGGCCACAGATACGCAGTATTTT. Translated: CASRGGLAATDTQYF.